These 20 T cell receptor beta chains originate from one sample sequenced in a study of beta chain features in type 1 diabetes. What was sequenced were expressed TCRB transcripts, since all of the isolated RNA had been reverse transcribed. Method: immunoSEQ multiplex PCR; TCRdb's copy keeps in-frame clones and lacks some. The table records nearly 350,000 clones, 8% of them present only once. Source material: central memory CD4+ T cells from blood. Source of these receptors: a woman aged 18-29 years in good health.

J is TRBJ2-2 and V is TRBV15; TRBD1 agrees at 7 bases. The CDR3 totals 17 residues. J gave up 6 bases and V 0 bases, and 10 bases lay outside the gene matches. Germline V CDR1 and CDR2: LNHNV, YYDKDF (reference sequence). The CDR3 loop reads CATSRDLGTEFPGELFF. Written as DNA, the CDR3 is TGTGCCACCAGCAGAGATCTCGGGACAGAGTTCCCCGGGGAGCTGTTTTTT.

V gene TRBV29-1 combines with J gene TRBJ1-1; D is possibly TRBD1 (6 bases). In germline, CDR1 is SQVTM, CDR2 ANQGSEA. Between the trimmed V and J ends, which lost 1 base and 7 bases, there was a span of 13 bases. This CDR3 is 13 amino acids long. In nucleotides, the CDR3 is TGCAGCGTTGAAGTTAACCGGGACAATGAAGCTTTCTTT. Translated: CSVEVNRDNEAFF.

A few counts support this clone. For the CDR3, the DNA is TGTGCCAGCCAGGGGCCCAGCCATGAGCAGTTCTTC. Translating it yields CASQGPSHEQFF. This chain links TRBV7-9 with TRBJ2-1; D possibly corresponds to TRBD1 (6 bases). This CDR3 has 12 residues. The germline CDR1 and CDR2 sequences are SEHNR and FQNEAQ (reference sequence). The V end was cut by 8 bases, the J end by 8 bases, with 13 bases between.

The J gene is TRBJ1-2, the V gene TRBV15; the D gene is possibly TRBD1 (6 bases). The CDR3 length is 15 residues. Trimming cost V 4 bases and J 1 base, with 13 bases left between them. Per germline, CDR1 LNHNV and CDR2 YYDKDF (reference sequence). In DNA, the CDR3 is TGTGCCACCAGCACTAGGGACATCCTTAACTATGGCTACACCTTC. Translation gives CATSTRDILNYGYTF.

The chain carries TRBV4-2 and TRBJ2-2, with D perhaps TRBD2 (6 bases). The CDR3 sequence is 15 residues long. The germline V gene encodes CDR1 LGHNA and CDR2 YNFKEQ. V lost 4 bases, J lost 5 bases, and 14 bases lay in between. As DNA, the CDR3 is TGTGCCAGCAGCCCACGGGAGTTAGGAACCGGGGAGCTGTTTTTT. Amino acid sequence: CASSPRELGTGELFF.

CDR3 sequence reads: CASSLSSGRFLTSTDTQYF. CDR3 nucleotides: TGTGCCAGCAGTTTATCTAGCGGGCGCTTCCTAACTAGCACAGATACGCAGTATTTT. V is TRBV27 and J is TRBJ2-3, with 7 positions matching TRBD2. With V trimmed by 0 bases and J by 0 bases, 12 bases remained unmatched. The CDR3 has 19 residues. Germline V gene lookup returns CDR1 MNHEY and CDR2 SMNVEV (reference sequence).

This clone was seen only a few times. The chain employs TRBV7-9 and TRBJ2-7, with D uncertain. Germline V gives CDR1 SEHNR, CDR2 FQNEAQ (reference sequence). This CDR3 is 14 amino acids long. V shed 5 bases and J shed 6 bases, with 17 bases lying between them. The CDR3 reads CASSPTWSSGEQYF. The CDR3 region has the DNA TGTGCCAGCAGCCCTACTTGGTCGTCGGGCGAGCAGTACTTC.

The table lists this clone with many counts. The V and J genes are TRBV28 and TRBJ2-1; TRBD2 might be the D (7 bases). CDR1 and CDR2 from the germline V gene are MDHEN and SYDVKM. V lost 7 bases to trimming and J lost 3 bases, with 16 bases between them. The CDR3 is 15 residues long. For the CDR3, the DNA is TGTGCCAGCACTTCGATAGGGGGGGGCTACAATGAGCAGTTCTTC. Its translation is CASTSIGGGYNEQFF.

This clone was recorded a few times. The chain couples TRBV28 to TRBJ2-2, with D uncertain. Trimming left V 8 bases short and J 6 bases short, with 10 bases between. This CDR3 spans 12 amino acids. Germline loops: CDR1 MDHEN, CDR2 SYDVKM. CDR3 DNA: TGTGCCAGCCGGAGAAGGGCCGGGGAGCTGTTTTTT. Translation gives CASRRRAGELFF.

This clone was counted between two and nine times. The chain links TRBV11-2 to TRBJ2-4, with 9 positions matching TRBD1. This CDR3 is built from 17 residues. The J segment lost 4 bases and the V segment lost 5 bases, leaving 12 bases of the junction unmatched. In germline, CDR1 is SGHAT, CDR2 FQNNGV. CDR3 in DNA: TGTGCCAGCAGCCCAGCCTTACGGGACAGGGAGAAAAACATTCAGTACTTC. It translates to CASSPALRDREKNIQYF.

This clone was counted only a few times. The V call is TRBV6-4, the J call TRBJ2-2; unclear D gene. Germline V gives CDR1 MRHNA, CDR2 SNTAGT. V lost 4 bases, J lost 1 base, and 7 bases lay in between. The CDR3 covers 14 residues. This chain's CDR3 is CASSAEGNTGELFF. CDR3 DNA: TGTGCCAGCAGTGCTGAAGGGAACACCGGGGAGCTGTTTTTT.

The chain couples TRBV6-5 to TRBJ1-2; weak D call: TRBD1 (6 bases). This CDR3 has 14 residues. CDR1 MNHEY and CDR2 SVGAGI come from the germline V gene. The ends were cut back, 6 bases at V and 8 bases at J, with 19 bases in the middle. CDR3 sequence reads: CASSSGQYDRGYTF. The CDR3 coding sequence is TGTGCCAGCAGCTCGGGACAATATGATCGAGGCTACACCTTC.

This clone was observed many times. This CDR3 reads CASRYTGTGELESNQPQHF. The CDR3, as DNA: TGCGCCAGCAGGTACACCGGGACAGGGGAGTTGGAGAGCAATCAGCCCCAGCATTTT. V is TRBV23-1 and J is TRBJ1-5; 10 bases fit TRBD1. TRBV23-1 qualifies as an ORF whose function is uncertain. There are 19 residues in the CDR3. V shed 6 bases, J shed 1 base, and the junction held 15 bases outside the gene matches.

The chain couples TRBV7-2 to TRBJ2-3, with D uncertain. The germline V and J ends were trimmed by 3 bases and 4 bases, with 8 bases remaining between them. The CDR3 is 13 residues long. The germline V gene has CDR1 SGHTA and CDR2 FQGNSA. The CDR3 spells CASSFFRPDTQYF. The DNA for the CDR3 is TGTGCCAGCAGCTTCTTTCGCCCAGATACGCAGTATTTT.

This clone was observed a few times. The rearrangement links TRBV6-6 to TRBJ2-5, with no clear D. Trimming stripped 10 bases from V and 5 bases from J, with 14 bases between. The CDR3 extends over 12 amino acids. CDR1 MNHNY and CDR2 SVGAGI come from the germline V gene (reference sequence). CDR3 coding DNA: TGTGCCATCATTTGCTGTCTTGAGACCCAGTACTTC. Its protein is CAIICCLETQYF.

This clone appeared a few times. The chain employs TRBV5-1 and TRBJ2-3, with 8 bases lining up with TRBD1. The CDR3 extends over 14 amino acids. The ends lost 6 bases at V and 2 bases at J; junction bases unmatched: 5. The germline gives CDR1 SGHRS, CDR2 YFSETQ. The CDR3 DNA is TGCGCCAGCAAGTCAGGGGGCATCACAGATACGCAGTATTTT. It codes for CASKSGGITDTQYF.

This clone was found many times. The CDR3 nucleotides are TGTGCCAGCAGCCCGGACAGGGGACCCACCGGGGAGCTGTTTTTT. Translated: CASSPDRGPTGELFF. The rearrangement links TRBV2 to TRBJ2-2; 9 bases agree with TRBD1. This CDR3 spans 15 amino acids. V was pared by 6 bases and J by 4 bases, with 6 bases of the junction left unmatched. Looked up from germline, CDR1 is SNHLY and CDR2 is FYNNEI. Complete variable domain (other parts from reference TRBV2 and TRBJ2-2): EPEVTQTPSHQVTQMGQEVILRCVPISNHLYFYWYRQILGQKVEFLVSFYNNEISEKSEIFDDQFSVERPDGSNFTLKIRSTKLEDSAMYFCASSPDRGPTGELFFGEGSRLTVL.

This chain connects TRBV6-1 to TRBJ2-3, with 7 bases matching TRBD2. Trimming at V came to 5 bases and at J to 2 bases, leaving 1 base not matched to a gene. This CDR3 is 13 amino acids long. CDR1 and CDR2 (germline): MNHNS, SASEGT. The CDR3: CASSLAVTDTQYF. CDR3 coding DNA: TGTGCCAGCAGTCTAGCGGTCACAGATACGCAGTATTTT.

This clone appeared a few times. Here the CDR3 reads CASSERTAPEAFF. The CDR3 DNA sequence: TGTGCCAGCAGTGAAAGAACAGCTCCTGAAGCTTTCTTT. The chain links TRBV6-1 to TRBJ1-1, with D unresolved. The CDR3 is 13 residues long. V was clipped by 2 bases and J by 6 bases, with 10 bases between them. Per germline, CDR1 MNHNS and CDR2 SASEGT.

The chain combines TRBV7-3 with TRBJ2-1; 12 nucleotides match TRBD2. Germline assignment: CDR1 SGHTA and CDR2 FQGTGA. The CDR3 has 15 amino acids. The trim removed 2 bases at V and 9 bases at J, leaving 5 bases unmatched. The CDR3 DNA reads TGTGCCAGCAGCTTACAAGGACTAGCGGGAACTGAGCAGTTCTTC. This translates into CASSLQGLAGTEQFF.